Detailed here is one TCR beta chain. This clone was found many times. This clone's antigen is unknown. No per-base quality is available; no much larger clone lies one base away. These data originate in a study of metastatic and nonmetastatic thyroid tumors (dated by TCRdb to the early 2020s). Concerning the study at large: The researchers compared repertoires between peripheral blood samples and tumor or nodule tissue samples from patients with malignant or benign thyroid disease.

Library construction relied on PCR. TCRdb shows the sequencer as Illumina HiSeq 4000. High-throughput sequencing was used to profile the TCR beta-chain CDR3 region of every patient. The source study handled its data this way. The researchers built a classifier to tell apart papillary thyroid cancer patients with distant metastasis, based on CDR3 differences among clinicopathological groups. To measure repertoire diversity the researchers used the Shannon index, while the Morisita-Horn index served to gauge how similar the tumor and blood repertoires were. TCRdb itself trimmed the public reads at Q25 with fastp, ran MiXCR and retained productive beta chains. The V and J calls and clone size come from TCRdb's table, not from the authors' own analysis. Recorded for this sample are 55,000 to 75,000 clones; roughly 18% of them occurred a single time. The ten most abundant clones make up roughly 12% of the sample.

What the study reported, not specific to this receptor: TCR beta diversity was reported as significantly higher in malignant tumors than in benign nodules, in both blood and tumor samples.

No patient had received any treatment before thyroid surgery. Patient clinical samples collected from the early 2010s to the late 2010s were retrospectively analysed using T-cell receptor beta sequencing. The CDR3 goes from the cysteine to the phenylalanine over 15 residues. Just CDR3 DNA is preserved here, 45 bases in frame from base 1. As encoded in the germline V gene, CDR1 is SGDLS while CDR2 is YYNGEE. V lost 2 bases and J lost 1 base, and the count of bases not matched to a germline gene is 3. The chain is encoded by TRBV9 joined to TRBJ1-1; 9 junctional bases match TRBD1. This sequence originates from a female donor with papillary thyroid cancer or a benign thyroid nodule (not recorded which). Some clones in this sample may be carry-over from other donors' samples. The sample was blood. The DNA is TGTGCCAGCAGCGTTACACAGGGGGCGAACACTGAAGCTTTCTTT. Its protein product is CASSVTQGANTEAFF.